These 27 T cell receptor beta chains were sequenced from one sample in a study of CD8+ T cells in alopecia areata. Treatment specified: oral pan-JAK inhibitor, 5-10 mg twice daily. As the sequencing template, cDNA was produced by extracting RNA and reverse transcribing it. Using immunoSEQ multiplex PCR, the repertoire was profiled, and TCRdb retains in-frame clones only, with some absent. The sample has approximately 200,000 clones; 55% to 70% are singletons. The specimen was CD4+ T cells sorted from blood, collected at week 4, from a patient treated with tofacitinib. All receptors derive from a human donor with alopecia areata.

The J gene is TRBJ1-2, the V gene TRBV30; D call uncertain. Germline CDR1 reads GTSNPN; CDR2 reads SVGIG (reference sequence). V lost 4 bases and J 0 bases, leaving 6 bases between the germline ends. This CDR3 is 12 amino acids long. In nucleotides, the CDR3 is TGTGCCTGGAAGGACCCTAACTATGGCTACACCTTC. Its protein product is CAWKDPNYGYTF.

The chain combines TRBV29-1 with TRBJ2-3; perhaps TRBD2 as D (5 bases). V lost 4 bases and J lost 1, with 18 bases in between. Germline V gene sequence: CDR1 SQVTM, CDR2 ANQGSEA. CDR3 length: 16 residues. The CDR3 loop is CSVGGLTADRTDTQYF. In DNA, the CDR3 is TGCAGCGTTGGCGGGTTGACGGCGGACCGCACAGATACGCAGTATTTT.

The chain joins TRBV28 to TRBJ2-3, with 11 bases aligning to TRBD2. V gave up 6 bases and J gave up 0 bases; unmatched junction bases: 8. The CDR3 loop spans 17 amino acids. Germline assignment: CDR1 MDHEN and CDR2 SYDVKM. CDR3 sequence reads: CASSPGLAVYSTDTQYF. As DNA, the CDR3 is TGTGCCAGCAGCCCGGGACTAGCGGTTTATAGCACAGATACGCAGTATTTT.

This rearrangement joins TRBV30 to TRBJ1-1; D is unresolved. Between the trimmed V and J ends, which lost 8 bases and 5 bases, there was a span of 12 bases. The CDR3 loop spans 11 amino acids. The germline gives CDR1 GTSNPN, CDR2 SVGIG (reference sequence). CDR3 region: CARRMRTEAFF. The CDR3 coding sequence is TGTGCCAGACGGATGAGGACTGAAGCTTTCTTT. Together with reference TRBV30 and TRBJ1-1, the CDR3 gives the full variable domain: SQTIHQWPATLVQPVGSPLSLECTVEGTSNPNLYWYRQAAGRGLQLLFYSVGIGQISSEVPQNLSASRPQDRQFILSSKKLLLSDSGFYLCARRMRTEAFFGQGTRLTVV.

The V call is TRBV7-3, the J call TRBJ2-5, with D possibly TRBD1 on 6 matching bases. CDR1 and CDR2 (germline): SGHTA, FQGTGA. With 8 bases removed from V and 6 bases from J, the gap between germline ends came to 13 bases. CDR3 length equals 12 residues. As DNA, the CDR3 is TGTGCCAGCGAGAGGGGGACCCAGACCCAGTACTTC. Amino acids: CASERGTQTQYF. Combining the CDR3 with reference TRBV7-3 and TRBJ2-5 gives the whole variable domain GAGVSQTPSNKVTEKGKYVELRCDPISGHTALYWYRQSLGQGPEFLIYFQGTGAADDSGLPNDRFFAVRPEGSVSTLKIQRTERGDSAVYLCASERGTQTQYFGPGTRLLVL.

This clone was observed once. This rearrangement joins TRBV7-6 to TRBJ2-5; D is uncertain. The V gene's germline CDR1 is SGHVS and CDR2 FNYEAQ. The CDR3 has 12 residues. The germline V and J ends were trimmed by 0 bases and 3 bases, with 2 bases remaining between them. The CDR3 nucleotides read TGTGCCAGCAGCTTAGCGGAAGAGACCCAGTACTTC. This sequence encodes CASSLAEETQYF.

The chain employs TRBV29-1 and TRBJ1-2, with 7 bases fitting TRBD1. V lost 4 bases and J lost 5; bases outside the gene matches: 4. The CDR3 extends over 12 amino acids. Germline CDR1 and CDR2: SQVTM and ANQGSEA. CDR3 coding DNA: TGCAGCGTTGGTCAGGGGGTTTATGGCTACACCTTC. Its translation: CSVGQGVYGYTF. The full variable domain, in which reference TRBV29-1 and TRBJ1-2 provide the parts outside the CDR3, is SAVISQKPSRDICQRGTSLTIQCQVDSQVTMMFWYRQQPGQSLTLIATANQGSEATYESGFVIDKFPISRPNLTFSTLTVSNMSPEDSSIYLCSVGQGVYGYTFGSGTRLTVV.

Written as DNA, the CDR3 is TGCGCCAGCAGCCACCCGGGGAGGAAGACTGAAGCTTTCTTT. This codes for CASSHPGRKTEAFF. The gene calls are TRBV4-1 and TRBJ1-1; D is undetermined. The CDR3 length is 14 residues. Germline lookup yields CDR1 MGHRA and CDR2 YSYEKL. V lost 3 bases, J lost 5 bases, and 13 bases lay in between.

This CDR3 is CASSLVRGEAAGANVLTF. The CDR3 region has the DNA TGTGCCAGCAGCTTAGTCAGGGGAGAAGCGGCTGGGGCCAACGTCCTGACTTTC. The chain recombines TRBV7-9 with TRBJ2-6, with D possibly being TRBD1 (6 bases). The germline V gene encodes CDR1 SEHNR and CDR2 FQNEAQ (reference sequence). This CDR3 contains 18 residues. Trimming left V 1 base short and J 2 bases short, with 15 bases between. Filled out from reference TRBV7-9 and TRBJ2-6, the complete variable domain reads DTGVSQNPRHKITKRGQNVTFRCDPISEHNRLYWYRQTLGQGPEFLTYFQNEAQLEKSRLLSDRFSAERPKGSFSTLEIQRTEQGDSAMYLCASSLVRGEAAGANVLTFGAGSRLTVL.

This clone came up a few times. The rearrangement uses TRBV29-1 and TRBJ1-5; 7 positions agree with TRBD1. The V and J ends lost 6 bases and 2 bases, in that order; junction bases with no gene match: 10. The CDR3 has 15 residues. Per the germline V gene, CDR1 is SQVTM and CDR2 is ANQGSEA. Written as DNA, the CDR3 is TGCAGCGTAGTAACAGGGGCCTCGGGCAATCAGCCCCAGCATTTT. It codes for CSVVTGASGNQPQHF.

The J gene is TRBJ1-3, the V gene TRBV2, with 9 bases matching TRBD1. Germline lookup yields CDR1 SNHLY and CDR2 FYNNEI. V shed 8 bases and J 4 bases; nucleotides not matched to a gene: 9. CDR3 length: 15 amino acids. This CDR3 is CASQDRGYYGNTIYF. CDR3 coding DNA: TGTGCCAGCCAGGACAGGGGTTATTACGGAAACACCATATATTTT.

This clone was observed a handful of times. The chain combines TRBV28 with TRBJ1-1; the D is unclear. The CDR3 sequence is 10 residues long. The V end was cut by 10 bases, the J end by 4 bases, with 7 bases between. The V gene's germline CDR1 is MDHEN and CDR2 SYDVKM. The DNA of the CDR3 is TGTGCCACGGGCCGCACTGAAGCTTTCTTT. Translated: CATGRTEAFF.

J is TRBJ2-2 and V is TRBV5-1; D is possibly TRBD2 (5 bases). The CDR3 totals 15 residues. Between the trimmed V and J ends, which lost 5 bases and 6 bases, there was a span of 17 bases. Germline V CDR1 and CDR2: SGHRS, YFSETQ. CDR3 nucleotide sequence: TGCGCCAGCAGTCGTTTGCGGACTGGGGCCGGGGAGCTGTTTTTT. It translates to CASSRLRTGAGELFF.

The chain couples TRBV5-4 to TRBJ2-7, with a possible D match to TRBD2 (6 bases). The CDR3 spans 18 residues. V was trimmed by 4 bases and J by 4 bases, leaving 27 bases between them. Germline values: CDR1 SGHNT, CDR2 YYREEE (reference sequence). CDR3 sequence (DNA): TGTGCCAGCAGCCGGAAAGGACAACACCGGGACTGGAAATACGAGCAGTACTTC. It yields the protein CASSRKGQHRDWKYEQYF.

This clone appeared a few times. The J gene is TRBJ1-6, the V gene TRBV5-6; maybe TRBD1 (5 bases). In germline, CDR1 is SGHDT, CDR2 YYEEEE. The V end lost 0 bases, the J end lost 9 bases, and 10 bases lay between the germline ends. The CDR3 is 14 residues long. CDR3 coding DNA: TGTGCCAGCAGCTTGGGGCGGGGGACTTCACCCCTCCACTTT. Translating gives CASSLGRGTSPLHF.

The rearrangement uses TRBV6-1 and TRBJ1-2; 9 positions agree with TRBD1. Germline values: CDR1 MNHNS, CDR2 SASEGT. V trimming: 2 bases; J trimming: 6 bases; junction bases outside the gene matches: 1. CDR3 length equals 13 residues. CDR3 sequence: CASSERTGDGYTF. The CDR3 DNA reads TGTGCCAGCAGTGAACGGACAGGGGATGGCTACACCTTC.

The gene calls are TRBV4-1 and TRBJ1-1; D call uncertain. The CDR3 runs to 11 residues. The germline V gene encodes CDR1 MGHRA and CDR2 YSYEKL. V was trimmed by 0 bases and J by 11 bases, leaving 7 bases between them. In DNA, the CDR3 is TGCGCCAGCAGCCAAGAAAGTCAGGCTTTCTTT. It codes for CASSQESQAFF.

This sequence joins TRBV6-1 and TRBJ2-2, with D possibly matching TRBD2 (6 bases). The CDR3 is 12 amino acids. Germline assignment: CDR1 MNHNS and CDR2 SASEGT. The ends were cut back, 7 bases at V and 5 bases at J, with 8 bases in the middle. For the CDR3, the DNA is TGTGCCAGCACCCGGGGGACCGGGGAGCTGTTTTTT. Its protein is CASTRGTGELFF.

This chain joins TRBV30 and TRBJ2-3; no definite D call. V was trimmed by 5 bases and J by 3 bases, leaving 9 bases between them. The germline V gene encodes CDR1 GTSNPN and CDR2 SVGIG (reference sequence). This CDR3 contains 12 residues. In nucleotides, the CDR3 is TGTGCCTGGCGTGGGTGGACAGATACGCAGTATTTT. Translated, it gives CAWRGWTDTQYF.

The chain combines TRBV7-2 with TRBJ2-5, with 7 bases that match TRBD2. This CDR3 comprises 14 residues. V shed 1 base, J shed 4 bases, and the junction held 3 bases outside the gene matches. Germline V gives CDR1 SGHTA, CDR2 FQGNSA. The CDR3 DNA reads as TGTGCCAGCAGCTTAGGGGGGGGTGCAGAGACCCAGTACTTC. Encoded protein: CASSLGGGAETQYF.

A single count supports this clone. The J gene is TRBJ1-6, the V gene TRBV4-1, with 11 bases identical to TRBD1. V lost 1 base, J lost 9 bases, and 2 bases stayed unmatched. Germline V gene data show CDR1 as MGHRA and CDR2 as YSYEKL. The CDR3 has 15 residues. CDR3 sequence reads: CASSQAGTGGSPLHF. The CDR3 nucleotides read TGCGCCAGCAGCCAAGCTGGGACAGGGGGTTCACCCCTCCACTTT.

In its sample, this clone was seen a few times. At one boundary the junction diverges from the germline segment, which might be a read error. This chain connects TRBV28 to TRBJ2-5, with D perhaps given as TRBD1 or TRBD2 (6 bases each). Germline lookup yields CDR1 MDHEN and CDR2 SYDVKM. The CDR3 runs 16 residues. CDR3 protein: CASSLPRGQAQGTQYF. DNA of the CDR3: TGTGCCAGCAGTTTACCTCGGGGGCAGGCTCAAGGGACCCAGTACTTC.

V is TRBV7-8 and J is TRBJ2-7; TRBD1 agrees at 7 bases. Looked up from germline, CDR1 is SGHVS and CDR2 is FQNEAQ. Unmatched junction bases numbered 4, after V lost 7 bases and J lost 1 base. The CDR3 runs 13 residues. The CDR3 region has the DNA TGTGCCAGCACCCGGGACAGTTCCTACGAGCAGTACTTC. This codes for CASTRDSSYEQYF.

As DNA, the CDR3 is TGTGCCAGCAGTCGCCTTACACAGGGTGGAGGTGGCTACACCTTC. Encoded protein: CASSRLTQGGGGYTF. This rearrangement joins TRBV6-5 to TRBJ1-2; TRBD1 is a possible D gene (6 bases). The CDR3 has 15 residues. The V gene's germline CDR1 is MNHEY and CDR2 SVGAGI. V was trimmed by 5 bases and J by 7 bases, leaving 20 bases between them.

The CDR3 DNA reads TGTGCCATCAGTGAGGTAGATGGCGGCAGGAATTCACCCCTCCACTTT. It translates to CAISEVDGGRNSPLHF. The chain carries TRBV10-3 and TRBJ1-6, with D unresolved. CDR1 and CDR2 (germline): ENHRY, SYGVKD. The CDR3 consists of 16 residues. Between the trimmed V and J ends, which lost 2 bases and 7 bases, there was a span of 15 bases.

V and J are TRBV5-6 and TRBJ1-5; no reliable D call. From germline, CDR1 is SGHDT and CDR2 YYEEEE. The V gene lost 4 bases and the J gene lost 2 bases, with 13 bases spanning the gap. This CDR3 spans 15 amino acids. DNA for the CDR3: TGTGCCAGCAGCAGGGCCTCTGGGGGCAATCAGCCCCAGCATTTT. Its protein product is CASSRASGGNQPQHF.

This rearrangement joins TRBV29-1 to TRBJ1-1; unclear D gene. Deletions cut 4 bases from V and 4 bases from J, with 7 bases between. The CDR3 is 11 amino acids. Germline V gene lookup returns CDR1 SQVTM and CDR2 ANQGSEA. The CDR3 loop reads CSVGEGTEAFF. CDR3 DNA: TGCAGCGTTGGGGAAGGCACTGAAGCTTTCTTT.